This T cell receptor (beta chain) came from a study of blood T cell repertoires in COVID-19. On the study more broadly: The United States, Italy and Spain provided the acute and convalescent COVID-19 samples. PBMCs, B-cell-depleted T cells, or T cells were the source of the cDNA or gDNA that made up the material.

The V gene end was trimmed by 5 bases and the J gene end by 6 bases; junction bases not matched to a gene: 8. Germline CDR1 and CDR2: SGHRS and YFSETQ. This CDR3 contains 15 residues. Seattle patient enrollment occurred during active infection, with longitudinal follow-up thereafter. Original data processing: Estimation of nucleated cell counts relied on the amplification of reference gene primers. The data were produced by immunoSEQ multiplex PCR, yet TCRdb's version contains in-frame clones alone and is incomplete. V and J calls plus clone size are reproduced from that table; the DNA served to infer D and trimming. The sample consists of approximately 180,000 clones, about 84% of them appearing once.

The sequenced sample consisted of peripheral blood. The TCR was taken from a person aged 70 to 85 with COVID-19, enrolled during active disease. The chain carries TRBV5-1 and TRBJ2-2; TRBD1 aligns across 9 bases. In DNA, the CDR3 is TGCGCCAGCAGGGCGGGGACAGGGCGTGCCGGGGAGCTGTTTTTT. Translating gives CASRAGTGRAGELFF.